One and the same sample provided the 31 T cell receptor beta chains below, sequenced in a study of T cell repertoires in cytomegalovirus infection. Their cognate antigens are unknown. TCRdb ran MiXCR on the reads and lists one entry per CDR3 protein. This table holds about 71,000 distinct CDR3 sequences, 20% to 25% found once. Here the sequenced sample was CD8+ T cells from cultured PBMCs, taken from culture after CMV antigen stimulation. The receptors stem from a human donor in good health (CMV status not recorded). Some clones in this sample may be carry-over from other donors' samples.

This clonotype was seen a handful of times. V usage is TRBV27 and J usage is TRBJ2-3; weak D call: TRBD2 (5 bases). In germline, CDR1 is MNHEY, CDR2 SMNVEV (reference sequence). CDR3 length: 12 amino acids. V was shortened by 5 bases and J by 7 bases, with 10 bases between the two germline ends. The CDR3 sequence is CASSPDYHTQYF. As DNA, the CDR3 is TGTGCCAGCAGTCCCGACTACCATACGCAGTATTTT.

This clonotype showed up many times. Because it lacks the conserved phenylalanine or tryptophan at the end, this CDR3 is likely a read error. The DNA is omitted, as the CDR3 cannot be located on it reliably, and the CDR3 follows TCRdb's listing. J is TRBJ1-2 and V is TRBV2. Germline loops: CDR1 SNHLY, CDR2 FYNNEI. The CDR3 is 9 residues long, counting both termini. The CDR3 loop reads CASMPGGKV.

The chain uses TRBV7-8 and TRBJ1-1; D perhaps matches TRBD1 (6 bases). CDR1 SGHVS and CDR2 FQNEAQ come from the germline V gene. Trimming removed 5 bases from V and 6 bases from J, with 19 bases in between. The CDR3 has 15 residues. As DNA, the CDR3 is TGTGCCAGCAGCATGAGACAGGCGAACAATGCTGAAGCTTTCTTT. Residues: CASSMRQANNAEAFF.

This clonotype was counted only a few times. One end of the junction does not line up with germline, which may come from a read error. This rearrangement joins TRBV7-9 to TRBJ2-5, with D perhaps matching TRBD1 or TRBD2 (7 bases each). Germline V gives CDR1 SEHNR, CDR2 FQNEAQ (reference sequence). The CDR3 totals 15 residues. The CDR3, as DNA: TGTGCCAGCAGCCCCCGGGGAGGGGGCCAACAGACCCAGTACTTC. Its protein is CASSPRGGGQQTQYF.

This clonotype was recorded a few times. V usage is TRBV4-1 and J usage is TRBJ1-5; no reliable D call. CDR3 length equals 16 residues. CDR1 and CDR2 (germline): MGHRA, YSYEKL. The V end lost 0 bases, the J end lost 4 bases, and 13 bases lay between the germline ends. The DNA for the CDR3 is TGCGCCAGCAGCCAAGAGGGGAGTCCGGGGAATCAGCCCCAGCATTTT. Translating gives CASSQEGSPGNQPQHF.

This clonotype has more than one count but fewer than ten. This chain uses TRBV11-2 with TRBJ2-7; D is uncertain. V was trimmed by 4 bases and J by 8 bases, leaving 9 bases between them. Looked up from germline, CDR1 is SGHAT and CDR2 is FQNNGV. CDR3 length: 11 residues. The CDR3 DNA reads as TGTGCCAGCAGCTCTACATACAAGCAGTACTTC. This sequence encodes CASSSTYKQYF.

A few counts support this clonotype. The genes are TRBV6-1 and TRBJ1-4, with a weak D call TRBD1 (6 bases). The CDR3 covers 19 residues. Germline V CDR1 and CDR2: MNHNS, SASEGT. V shed 3 bases and J shed 0 bases, with 20 bases lying between them. Here the CDR3 reads CASSEDLGQSSATNEKLFF. The CDR3 nucleotides read TGTGCCAGCAGTGAGGACCTTGGACAGTCTAGTGCAACTAATGAAAAACTGTTTTTT.

The chain links TRBV7-9 to TRBJ1-5, with no clear D. The CDR3 runs 14 residues. CDR1 and CDR2 from the germline V gene are SEHNR and FQNEAQ (reference sequence). V was pared by 5 bases and J by 6 bases, with 14 bases between. CDR3 sequence: CASSQDGISQPQHF. CDR3 nucleotide sequence: TGTGCCAGCAGCCAAGACGGAATTAGTCAGCCCCAGCATTTT.

This clonotype has more than one count but fewer than ten. J is TRBJ1-1 and V is TRBV7-6; D uncertain. Germline V gene sequence: CDR1 SGHVS, CDR2 FNYEAQ. The CDR3 is 13 residues long. Trimming pared 5 bases from V and 1 base from J, leaving 8 bases between. The CDR3 here is CASSPPGNTEAFF. In DNA form, the CDR3 reads TGTGCCAGCAGCCCCCCGGGGAACACTGAAGCTTTCTTT.

In this sample, this clonotype turned up a few times. V is TRBV7-8 and J is TRBJ2-1, with unresolved D. V lost 2 bases, J lost 6 bases, and 8 bases lay in between. Germline CDR1 SGHVS, CDR2 FQNEAQ. This CDR3 spans 13 amino acids. The DNA for the CDR3 is TGTGCCAGCAGCTTACCAGGATTCAATGAGCAGTTCTTC. Its translation: CASSLPGFNEQFF.

This clonotype has just a few counts. This chain links TRBV11-2 with TRBJ2-7; D is perhaps TRBD1 (5 bases). The CDR3 spans 15 residues. V was pared by 1 base and J by 0 bases, with 10 bases between. The V gene's germline CDR1 is SGHAT and CDR2 FQNNGV. The CDR3 nucleotides read TGTGCCAGCAGCTTAGGCCGTGACAGCTCCTACGAGCAGTACTTC. Its protein is CASSLGRDSSYEQYF.

The V call is TRBV9, the J call TRBJ1-2, with D tentatively TRBD1 (5 bases). This CDR3 spans 19 amino acids. V lost 3 bases to trimming and J lost 8 bases, with 32 bases between them. The germline V gene has CDR1 SGDLS and CDR2 YYNGEE. DNA for the CDR3: TGTGCCAGCAGCGCGTCCACCGAGATTCCCGGGACGCCTGTTCCAGGCTACACCTTC. It specifies CASSASTEIPGTPVPGYTF.

This clonotype is judged medium-sized. The rearrangement uses TRBV4-1 and TRBJ2-3; D is unclear. The length of the CDR3 is 13 residues. Per the germline V gene, CDR1 is MGHRA and CDR2 is YSYEKL. V gave up 4 bases and J gave up 1 base, with 6 bases separating them. The CDR3 region is CASSPPGTDTQYF. CDR3 DNA sequence: TGCGCCAGCAGCCCTCCGGGCACAGATACGCAGTATTTT.

This chain uses TRBV5-1 with TRBJ1-2; 7 bases map to TRBD1. Germline-derived CDR1 and CDR2 are SGHRS and YFSETQ. The V gene end was trimmed by 0 bases and the J gene end by 4 bases; junction bases not matched to a gene: 6. The CDR3 runs 15 residues. The CDR3 DNA is TGCGCCAGCAGCTTGGAGCAGGGGGAAACCTATGGCTACACCTTC. It specifies CASSLEQGETYGYTF.

The J gene is TRBJ2-7, the V gene TRBV10-3; TRBD2 matches 11 bases. V gave up 10 bases and J gave up 0 bases; unmatched junction bases: 5. The CDR3 totals 14 residues. Germline assignment: CDR1 ENHRY and CDR2 SYGVKD. CDR3 in amino acids: CATLAGGLSYEQYF. In nucleotides, the CDR3 is TGTGCCACCCTAGCGGGGGGACTCTCCTACGAGCAGTACTTC.

This chain joins TRBV7-8 and TRBJ2-7; no reliable D call. V was pared by 7 bases and J by 5 bases, with 15 bases between. CDR1 SGHVS and CDR2 FQNEAQ come from the germline V gene. The CDR3 contains 13 residues. The CDR3 DNA sequence: TGTGCCAGCATCAAAATGGGGTTAGACGAGCAGTACTTC. Translated: CASIKMGLDEQYF.

In nucleotides, the CDR3 is TGTGCCAGCAGTTCCCGAGACCCTGAAGAGGGACAGTTGTCCTCCTACAATGAGCAGTTCTTC. This sequence encodes CASSSRDPEEGQLSSYNEQFF. The J gene is TRBJ2-1, the V gene TRBV27; TRBD1 agrees at 7 bases. The trim removed 4 bases at V and 0 bases at J, leaving 21 bases unmatched. The CDR3 loop spans 21 amino acids. CDR1 is MNHEY, CDR2 SMNVEV, per germline (reference sequence).

The V gene is TRBV7-9, the J gene TRBJ1-1, with D hard to call. The ends were cut back, 1 base at V and 4 bases at J, with 7 bases in the middle. The germline V gene encodes CDR1 SEHNR and CDR2 FQNEAQ (reference sequence). The CDR3 has 13 residues. The CDR3 DNA follows: TGTGCCAGCAGCTTAGGGGTGGCCACTGAAGCTTTCTTT. Translation: CASSLGVATEAFF.

This clonotype has only a few counts. The rearrangement uses TRBV6-1 and TRBJ2-7, with D possibly matching TRBD1 (5 bases). The germline gives CDR1 MNHNS, CDR2 SASEGT. CDR3 length: 15 residues. Trimming stripped 1 base from V and 3 bases from J, with 13 bases between. CDR3 loop: CASSEGGQRVYEQYF. The DNA for the CDR3 is TGTGCCAGCAGTGAAGGGGGCCAGAGAGTCTACGAGCAGTACTTC.

The gene calls are TRBV6-6 and TRBJ1-2; 8 bases line up with TRBD1. The ends lost 5 bases at V and 7 bases at J; junction bases unmatched: 9. CDR3 size: 14 residues. CDR1 is MNHNY and CDR2 is SVGAGI in the germline V gene (reference sequence). CDR3 residues: CASSQLQGAVGYTF. The DNA of the CDR3 is TGTGCCAGCAGTCAACTTCAGGGGGCGGTTGGCTACACCTTC.

This clonotype has a handful of counts. The V and J genes are TRBV7-9 and TRBJ2-3; D gene uncertain. The CDR3 consists of 14 residues. CDR1 is SEHNR, CDR2 FQNEAQ, per germline (reference sequence). Trimming took off 10 bases at V and 0 bases at J, with 14 bases between the two ends. The CDR3: CANGEASSTDTQYF. The DNA for the CDR3 is TGTGCCAACGGTGAGGCGAGTAGCACAGATACGCAGTATTTT.

This clonotype was recorded only once. This rearrangement joins TRBV7-6 to TRBJ2-1; 10 bases align to TRBD2. J was trimmed by 9 bases and V by 4 bases; bases with no gene match: 12. There are 16 residues in the CDR3. In germline, CDR1 is SGHVS, CDR2 FNYEAQ. The chain's CDR3 is CASSSPPLAGQGEQFF. DNA of the CDR3: TGTGCCAGCAGCTCCCCCCCACTAGCGGGGCAAGGTGAGCAGTTCTTC. Filled out from reference TRBV7-6 and TRBJ2-1, the complete variable domain reads GAGVSQSPRYKVTKRGQDVALRCDPISGHVSLYWYRQALGQGPEFLTYFNYEAQQDKSGLPNDRFSAERPEGSISTLTIQRTEQRDSAMYRCASSSPPLAGQGEQFFGPGTRLTVL.

The chain is built from TRBV7-3 and TRBJ1-2; possible D gene TRBD1, 5 bases. V lost 2 bases, J lost 4 bases, and 17 bases lay in between. In germline, CDR1 is SGHTA, CDR2 FQGTGA. The CDR3 runs to 16 residues. CDR3 in DNA: TGTGCCAGCAGCTTACCACCCTCCGGGACTGCCTATGGCTACACCTTC. Protein: CASSLPPSGTAYGYTF.

This clonotype was recorded a few times. This sequence joins TRBV6-1 and TRBJ2-3; D unclear. The CDR3 length is 15 residues. Germline V gene lookup returns CDR1 MNHNS and CDR2 SASEGT. Deletions cut 3 bases from V and 0 bases from J, with 10 bases between. This CDR3 is CASSEPVTSTDTQYF. The CDR3, as DNA: TGTGCCAGCAGTGAGCCAGTTACTAGCACAGATACGCAGTATTTT.

The V call is TRBV7-6, the J call TRBJ2-7, with no clear D. From germline, CDR1 is SGHVS and CDR2 FNYEAQ. V gave up 4 bases and J gave up 3 bases, with 10 bases separating them. CDR3 length equals 13 residues. As DNA, the CDR3 is TGTGCCAGCAGCTCCGGACGGAACTACGAGCAGTACTTC. Its translation: CASSSGRNYEQYF. The variable domain in full, completed from reference TRBV7-6 and TRBJ2-7, reads GAGVSQSPRYKVTKRGQDVALRCDPISGHVSLYWYRQALGQGPEFLTYFNYEAQQDKSGLPNDRFSAERPEGSISTLTIQRTEQRDSAMYRCASSSGRNYEQYFGPGTRLTVT.

This clonotype occurred a few times. This chain links TRBV11-2 with TRBJ1-2, with D possibly TRBD1 on 5 matching bases. The V gene's germline CDR1 is SGHAT and CDR2 FQNNGV. The CDR3 length is 15 residues. Trimming pared 5 bases from V and 1 base from J, leaving 14 bases between. The CDR3 DNA is TGTGCCAGCAGCGGCGGGGCCGGCCATAACTATGGCTACACCTTC. Its protein is CASSGGAGHNYGYTF.

The table lists this clonotype with many counts. J is TRBJ1-2 and V is TRBV7-3; 9 bases map to TRBD1. With V trimmed by 5 bases and J by 5 bases, 6 bases remained unmatched. Germline V lookup: CDR1 SGHTA, CDR2 FQGTGA. This CDR3 spans 14 amino acids. The CDR3 nucleotides read TGTGCCAGCAGCCGCGGACAGGGGTCATATGGCTACACCTTC. This gives the protein CASSRGQGSYGYTF.

The gene calls are TRBV7-6 and TRBJ2-5, with D possibly being TRBD1 (5 bases). V was pared by 1 base and J by 4 bases, with 16 bases between. This CDR3 has 16 residues. Germline V lookup: CDR1 SGHVS, CDR2 FNYEAQ. CDR3 coding DNA: TGTGCCAGCAGCTTAGTCGTAAGCAGGGCGAGAGAGACCCAGTACTTC. Protein sequence: CASSLVVSRARETQYF.

The gene calls are TRBV27 and TRBJ1-2; TRBD1 is a possible D gene (6 bases). This CDR3 has 14 residues. Per germline, CDR1 MNHEY and CDR2 SMNVEV (reference sequence). Trimming shortened V by 6 bases and J by 7 bases, and 18 bases separated the two germline ends. CDR3 sequence (DNA): TGTGCCAGCAGGCGCACGGGGGGCGAAGTTGGCTACACCTTC. This sequence encodes CASRRTGGEVGYTF.

The chain recombines TRBV7-2 with TRBJ1-1; 9 nucleotides line up with TRBD1. V was pared by 4 bases and J by 7 bases, with 10 bases of the junction left unmatched. CDR3 size: 15 residues. Germline-derived CDR1 and CDR2 are SGHTA and FQGNSA. CDR3 nucleotide sequence: TGTGCCAGCAGCTCTCCACAGGGGGCGGCAGGTGAAGCTTTCTTT. It is translated as CASSSPQGAAGEAFF.

For this clonotype: An end of the junction differs from the germline gene, which may be a read error. This chain uses TRBV7-2 with TRBJ2-7; 11 positions agree with TRBD2. The CDR3 totals 15 residues. CDR1 and CDR2 (germline): SGHTA, FQGNSA. CDR3 sequence: CASTLGTSGLYEQYF. The CDR3 DNA sequence: TGTGCCAGCACCTTAGGGACTAGCGGCTTGTACGAGCAGTACTTC.